This T cell receptor beta chain was captured by sequencing in a study of T cell changes during pregnancy in multiple sclerosis. There are many counts of this clone. Germline loops: CDR1 LNHDA, CDR2 SQIVND (reference sequence). The CDR3 length is 17 residues. Trimming cost V 2 bases and J 5 bases; bases outside gene matches: 9. Assay: immunoSEQ multiplex PCR; the TCRdb copy retains only in-frame clones and omits some. The data show fewer than 60,000 clones, over 80% seen once. The TCR comes from a female donor with multiple sclerosis, enrolled in a pregnancy study. The sequencing here drew on CD4+ T cells from peripheral blood mononuclear cells, taken after pregnancy. This chain uses TRBV19 with TRBJ2-5; 12 bases are a match to TRBD1. The chain's CDR3 is CASSISGTGGALETQYF. Here the CDR3 DNA reads TGTGCCAGTAGTATATCCGGGACAGGGGGCGCACTGGAGACCCAGTACTTC.